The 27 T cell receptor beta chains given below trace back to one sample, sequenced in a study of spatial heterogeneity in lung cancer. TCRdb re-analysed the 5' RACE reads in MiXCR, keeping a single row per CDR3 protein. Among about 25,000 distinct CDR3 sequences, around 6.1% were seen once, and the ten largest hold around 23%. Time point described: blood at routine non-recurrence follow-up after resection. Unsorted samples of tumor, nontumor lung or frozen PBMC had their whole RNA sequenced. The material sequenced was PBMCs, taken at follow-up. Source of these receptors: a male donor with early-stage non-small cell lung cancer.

The CDR3 is CASSPDRNYRNTIYF. The CDR3 DNA sequence: TGTGCCAGTAGTCCGGACAGAAACTACCGGAACACCATATATTTT. The J gene is TRBJ1-3, the V gene TRBV19; D is possibly TRBD1 (6 bases). Germline CDR1 LNHDA, CDR2 SQIVND (reference sequence). With 5 bases removed from V and 7 bases from J, the gap between germline ends came to 18 bases. This CDR3 comprises 15 residues.

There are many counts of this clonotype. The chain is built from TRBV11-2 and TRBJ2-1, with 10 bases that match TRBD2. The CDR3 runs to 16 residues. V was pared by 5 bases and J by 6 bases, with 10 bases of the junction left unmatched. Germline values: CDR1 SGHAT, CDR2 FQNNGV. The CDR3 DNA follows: TGTGCCAGCAGCAGCCAAGCGGGAGGGCTGATCAATGAGCAGTTCTTC. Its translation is CASSSQAGGLINEQFF.

This CDR3 reads CSARDRDRAYNEQFF. In DNA form, the CDR3 reads TGCAGTGCTAGAGATCGGGACAGGGCGTACAATGAGCAGTTCTTC. The chain carries TRBV20-1 and TRBJ2-1; TRBD1 matches at 9 bases. The CDR3 length is 15 residues. Looked up from germline, CDR1 is DFQATT and CDR2 is SNEGSKA (reference sequence). V trimming: 0 bases; J trimming: 4 bases; junction bases outside the gene matches: 4.

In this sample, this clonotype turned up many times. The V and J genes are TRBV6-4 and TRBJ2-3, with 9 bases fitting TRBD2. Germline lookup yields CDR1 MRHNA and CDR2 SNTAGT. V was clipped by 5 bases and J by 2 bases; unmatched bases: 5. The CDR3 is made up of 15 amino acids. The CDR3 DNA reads TGTGCCAGCAGTTATCTAGCGGGGAACACAGATACGCAGTATTTT. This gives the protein CASSYLAGNTDTQYF.

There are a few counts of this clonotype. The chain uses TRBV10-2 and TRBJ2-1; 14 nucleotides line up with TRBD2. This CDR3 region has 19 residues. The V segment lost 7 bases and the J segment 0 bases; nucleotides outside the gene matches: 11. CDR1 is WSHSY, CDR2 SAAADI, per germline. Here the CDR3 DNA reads TGCGCCAGCATAGGCGGACTAGCGGGAGGTCTGAGCTCCTACAATGAGCAGTTCTTC. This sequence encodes CASIGGLAGGLSSYNEQFF.

CDR3 sequence (DNA): TGTGCCAGTCAAGAAGGAGTGGCATGGGGTTTGTTGGAGACCCAGTACTTC. It codes for CASQEGVAWGLLETQYF. The chain recombines TRBV6-2 or TRBV6-3 with TRBJ2-5; the D is unclear. The CDR3 has 17 amino acids. V gave up 9 bases and J gave up 5 bases, with 28 bases separating them. CDR1 and CDR2 (germline): MNHEY, SVGEGT.

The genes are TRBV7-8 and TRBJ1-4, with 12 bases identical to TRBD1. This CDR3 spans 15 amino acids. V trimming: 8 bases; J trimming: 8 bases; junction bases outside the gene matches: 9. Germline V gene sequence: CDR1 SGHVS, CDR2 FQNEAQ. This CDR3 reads CASGRDRGRREKLFF. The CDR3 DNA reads TGTGCCAGCGGACGGGACAGGGGGCGACGCGAAAAACTGTTTTTT.

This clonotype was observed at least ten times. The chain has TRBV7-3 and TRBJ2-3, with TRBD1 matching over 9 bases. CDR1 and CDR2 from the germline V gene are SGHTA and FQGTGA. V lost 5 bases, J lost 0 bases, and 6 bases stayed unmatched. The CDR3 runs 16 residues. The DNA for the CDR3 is TGTGCCAGCAGCCCGGACAGGGGAATGAGCACAGATACGCAGTATTTT. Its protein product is CASSPDRGMSTDTQYF.

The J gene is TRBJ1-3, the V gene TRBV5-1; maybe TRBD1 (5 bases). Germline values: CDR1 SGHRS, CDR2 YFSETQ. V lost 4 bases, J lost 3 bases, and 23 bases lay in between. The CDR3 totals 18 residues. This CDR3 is CASSMRPGTSDVGNTIYF. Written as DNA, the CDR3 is TGCGCCAGCAGCATGAGGCCCGGGACGTCGGACGTTGGAAACACCATATATTTT.

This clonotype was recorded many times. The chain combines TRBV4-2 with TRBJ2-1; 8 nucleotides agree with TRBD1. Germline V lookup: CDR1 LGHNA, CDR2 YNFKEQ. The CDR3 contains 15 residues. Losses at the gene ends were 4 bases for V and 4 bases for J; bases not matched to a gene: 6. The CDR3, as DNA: TGTGCCAGCAGCCCTCGACAGGGGCTATACAATGAGCAGTTCTTC. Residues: CASSPRQGLYNEQFF.

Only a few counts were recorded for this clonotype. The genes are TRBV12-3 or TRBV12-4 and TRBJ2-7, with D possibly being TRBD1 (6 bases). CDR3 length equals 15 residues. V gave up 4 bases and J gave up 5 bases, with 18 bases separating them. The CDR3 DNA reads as TGTGCCAGCAGTTCCCGACAGGTAAAGGGGAACGAGCAGTACTTC. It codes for CASSSRQVKGNEQYF.

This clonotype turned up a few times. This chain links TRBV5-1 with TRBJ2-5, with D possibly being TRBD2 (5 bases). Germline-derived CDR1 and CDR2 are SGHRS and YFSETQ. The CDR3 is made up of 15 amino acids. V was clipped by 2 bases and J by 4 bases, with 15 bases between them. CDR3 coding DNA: TGCGCCAGCAGCTTAACCAGCGGAGAGGGAGAGACCCAGTACTTC. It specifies CASSLTSGEGETQYF.

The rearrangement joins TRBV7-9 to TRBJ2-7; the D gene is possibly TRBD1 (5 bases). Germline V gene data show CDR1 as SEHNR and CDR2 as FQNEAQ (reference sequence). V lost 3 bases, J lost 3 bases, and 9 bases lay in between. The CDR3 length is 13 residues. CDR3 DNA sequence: TGTGCCAGCAGCTTGAGCCAGGGCTACGAGCAGTACTTC. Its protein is CASSLSQGYEQYF.

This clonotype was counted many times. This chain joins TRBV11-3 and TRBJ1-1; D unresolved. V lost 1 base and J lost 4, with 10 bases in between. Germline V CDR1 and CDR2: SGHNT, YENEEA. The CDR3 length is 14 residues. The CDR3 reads CASSLAVPATEAFF. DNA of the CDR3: TGTGCCAGCAGCTTAGCAGTACCCGCCACTGAAGCTTTCTTT.

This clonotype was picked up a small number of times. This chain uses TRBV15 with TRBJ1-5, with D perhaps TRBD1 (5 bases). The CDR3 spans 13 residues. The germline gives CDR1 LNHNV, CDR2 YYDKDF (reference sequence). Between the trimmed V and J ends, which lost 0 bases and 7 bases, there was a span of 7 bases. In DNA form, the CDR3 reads TGTGCCACCAGCAGAGAGGGGGGACAGCCCCAGCATTTT. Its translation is CATSREGGQPQHF.

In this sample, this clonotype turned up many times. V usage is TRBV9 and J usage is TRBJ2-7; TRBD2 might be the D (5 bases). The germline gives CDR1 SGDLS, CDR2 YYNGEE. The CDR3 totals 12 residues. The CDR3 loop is CAFWESGYEQYV. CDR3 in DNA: TGTGCGTTTTGGGAGTCGGGCTACGAGCAGTACGTC.

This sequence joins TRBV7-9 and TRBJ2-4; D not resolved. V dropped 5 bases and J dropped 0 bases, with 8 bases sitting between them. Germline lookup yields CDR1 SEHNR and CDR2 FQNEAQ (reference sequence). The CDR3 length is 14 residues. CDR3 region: CASSRALAKNIQYF. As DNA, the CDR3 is TGTGCCAGCAGCCGGGCCCTAGCCAAAAACATTCAGTACTTC.

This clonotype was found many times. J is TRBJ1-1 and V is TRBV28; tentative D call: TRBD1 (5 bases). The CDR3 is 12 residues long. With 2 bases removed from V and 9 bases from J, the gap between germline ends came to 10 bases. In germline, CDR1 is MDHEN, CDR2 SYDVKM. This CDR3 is CASSLEGLQAFF. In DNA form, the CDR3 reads TGTGCCAGCAGTTTAGAGGGGCTGCAAGCTTTCTTT.

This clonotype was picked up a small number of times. The CDR3 reads CASSQVLSAGYNEQFF. CDR3 DNA: TGCGCCAGCAGCCAAGTACTGTCGGCGGGATACAATGAGCAGTTCTTC. The chain carries TRBV4-1 and TRBJ2-1, with D perhaps TRBD2 (6 bases). Germline CDR1 and CDR2: MGHRA and YSYEKL. This CDR3 spans 16 amino acids. With 1 base removed from V and 4 bases from J, the gap between germline ends came to 14 bases.

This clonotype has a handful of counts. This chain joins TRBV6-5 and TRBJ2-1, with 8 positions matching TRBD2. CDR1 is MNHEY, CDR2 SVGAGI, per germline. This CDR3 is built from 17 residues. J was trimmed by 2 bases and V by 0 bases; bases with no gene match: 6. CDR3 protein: CASSYSGSSGAYNEQFF. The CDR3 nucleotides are TGTGCCAGCAGTTACTCTGGGAGTAGCGGGGCCTACAATGAGCAGTTCTTC.

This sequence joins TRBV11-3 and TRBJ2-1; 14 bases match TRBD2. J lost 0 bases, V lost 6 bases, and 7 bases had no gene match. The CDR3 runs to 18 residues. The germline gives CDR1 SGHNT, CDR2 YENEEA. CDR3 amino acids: CASRGGLAGGTSYNEQFF. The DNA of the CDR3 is TGTGCCAGCAGGGGTGGACTAGCGGGAGGAACCTCCTACAATGAGCAGTTCTTC.

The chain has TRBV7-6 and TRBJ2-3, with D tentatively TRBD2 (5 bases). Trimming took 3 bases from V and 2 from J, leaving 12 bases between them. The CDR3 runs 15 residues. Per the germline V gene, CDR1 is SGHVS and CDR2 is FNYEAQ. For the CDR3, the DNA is TGTGCCAGCAGCTTCCGGCAGACTACCACAGATACGCAGTATTTT. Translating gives CASSFRQTTTDTQYF.

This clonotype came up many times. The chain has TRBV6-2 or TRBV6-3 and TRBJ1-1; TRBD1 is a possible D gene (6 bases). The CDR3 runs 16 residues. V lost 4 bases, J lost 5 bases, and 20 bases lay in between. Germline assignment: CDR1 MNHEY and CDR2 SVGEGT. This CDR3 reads CASSFGQPTQGTEAFF. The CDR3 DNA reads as TGTGCCAGCAGTTTTGGACAGCCTACACAAGGGACTGAAGCTTTCTTT.

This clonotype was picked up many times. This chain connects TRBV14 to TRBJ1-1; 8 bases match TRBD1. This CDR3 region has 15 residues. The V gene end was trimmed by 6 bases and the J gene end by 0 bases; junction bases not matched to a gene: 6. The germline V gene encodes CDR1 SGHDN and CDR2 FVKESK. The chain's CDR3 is CASRSGQGLNTEAFF. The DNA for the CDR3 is TGTGCCAGCAGAAGTGGACAGGGATTGAACACTGAAGCTTTCTTT.

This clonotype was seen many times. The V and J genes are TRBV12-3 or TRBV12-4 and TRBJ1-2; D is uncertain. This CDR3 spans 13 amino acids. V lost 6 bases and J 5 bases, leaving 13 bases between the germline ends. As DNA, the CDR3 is TGTGCCAGCAGCCCTTTAGCTGGTTATGGCTACACCTTC. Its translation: CASSPLAGYGYTF.

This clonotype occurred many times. Written as DNA, the CDR3 is TGTGCCAGCAGTTGGACAGCACCAAATGAAAAACTGTTTTTT. Protein product: CASSWTAPNEKLFF. This chain links TRBV28 with TRBJ1-4; tentatively, D is TRBD1 (6 bases). The V gene lost 4 bases and the J gene lost 5 bases, with 11 bases spanning the gap. Germline V gene lookup returns CDR1 MDHEN and CDR2 SYDVKM. The CDR3 runs to 14 residues.

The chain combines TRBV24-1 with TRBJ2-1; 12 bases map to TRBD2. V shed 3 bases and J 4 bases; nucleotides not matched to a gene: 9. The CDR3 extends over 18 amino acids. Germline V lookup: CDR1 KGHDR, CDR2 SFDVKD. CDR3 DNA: TGTGCCACCAGTGATAGGGGGGTAACTAGCGGGAGGTACAATGAGCAGTTCTTC. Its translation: CATSDRGVTSGRYNEQFF.